This T cell receptor (beta chain) was sequenced for a study of blood T cell repertoires in COVID-19. Study details: PBMCs, B-cell-depleted T cells, or T cells were the source of the cDNA or gDNA that made up the material.

Germline CDR1 reads SNHLY; CDR2 reads FYNNEI. J gave up 9 bases and V 6 bases, and 8 bases lay outside the gene matches. This CDR3 has 13 residues. Repertoires were generated with immunoSEQ multiplex PCR, while TCRdb's copy carries only in-frame clones and drops some. The sample records roughly 97,000 clones, 90% being singletons. The sample consisted of peripheral blood. The V gene is TRBV2, the J gene TRBJ1-1, with 9 bases that match TRBD1. The clonotype comes from a man aged 55 to 70 with acute or convalescent COVID-19. The CDR3 loop is CASRDTGGPQAFF. CDR3 DNA sequence: TGTGCCAGCAGGGATACAGGGGGCCCTCAAGCTTTCTTT.